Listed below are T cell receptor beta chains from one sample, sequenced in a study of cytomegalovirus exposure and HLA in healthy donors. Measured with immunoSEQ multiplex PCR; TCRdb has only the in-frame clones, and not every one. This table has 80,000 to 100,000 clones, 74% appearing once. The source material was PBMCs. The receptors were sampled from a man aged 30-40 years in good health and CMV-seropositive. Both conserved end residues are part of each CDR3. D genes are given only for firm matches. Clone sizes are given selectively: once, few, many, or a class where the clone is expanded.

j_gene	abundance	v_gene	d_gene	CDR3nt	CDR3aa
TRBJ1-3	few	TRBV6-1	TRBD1	TGTGCCAGCAGGATGACAGGGGGCTCTGGAAACACCATATATTTT	CASRMTGGSGNTIYF
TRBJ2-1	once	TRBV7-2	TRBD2	TGTGCCAGCAGCGCCAGACTAGCGGGAGAACGTGAGCAGTTCTTC	CASSARLAGEREQFF
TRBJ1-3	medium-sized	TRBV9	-	TGTGCCAGCAGCGTTGACAACTCTGGAAACACCATATATTTT	CASSVDNSGNTIYF
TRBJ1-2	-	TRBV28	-	TGTGCCAGCAGGGCCCAGGGGAACTATGGCTACACCTTC	CASRAQGNYGYTF
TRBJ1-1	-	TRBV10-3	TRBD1	TGTGCCATCAGTGAGTTTTATACCGAGACAGGGAATACTGAAGCTTTCTTT	CAISEFYTETGNTEAFF
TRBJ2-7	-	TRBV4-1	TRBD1	TGCGCCAGCAGCCAACCCGACAGGGAGTTCCACGAGCAGTACTTC	CASSQPDREFHEQYF
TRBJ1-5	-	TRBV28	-	TGTGCCAGCAGGAGTACTCAGCCCCAGCATTTT	CASRSTQPQHF
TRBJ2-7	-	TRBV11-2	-	TGTGCCAGCAGCTTCGGGGTACCATACGAGCAGTACTTC	CASSFGVPYEQYF
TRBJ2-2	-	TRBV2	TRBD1	TGTGCCAGCAGAGAGACAGGGACCGGGGAGCTGTTTTTT	CASRETGTGELFF
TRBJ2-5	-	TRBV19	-	TGTGCCAGTAGTATGGGGGCGACCCTGGAAGAGACCCAGTACTTC	CASSMGATLEETQYF
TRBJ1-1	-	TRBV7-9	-	TGTGCCAGCAGCCGGGACATTCTGGCTTTCTTT	CASSRDILAFF
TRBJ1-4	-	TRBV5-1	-	TGCGCCAGCAGCGAACAGGTTAATGAAAAACTGTTTTTT	CASSEQVNEKLFF
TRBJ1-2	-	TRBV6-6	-	TGTGCCAGCAGTTACACCTCCGCGGTGGTTGAAGGCTACACCTTC	CASSYTSAVVEGYTF
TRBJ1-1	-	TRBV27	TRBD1	TGTGCCAGCAGCCCGGGACAGAGGAACACTGAAGCTTTCTTT	CASSPGQRNTEAFF
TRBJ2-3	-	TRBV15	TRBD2	TGTGCCACCAGACCCGGGACTAGCGGCACAGATACGCAGTATTTT	CATRPGTSGTDTQYF
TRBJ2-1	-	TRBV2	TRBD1	TGTGCCAGCAGTGAAGTTGGACAGGTACCATACAATGAGCAGTTCTTC	CASSEVGQVPYNEQFF
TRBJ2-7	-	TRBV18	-	TGTGCCAGCTCACCAAGCCATAGCTCCTACGAGCAGTACTTC	CASSPSHSSYEQYF
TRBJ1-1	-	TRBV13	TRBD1	TGTGCCAGCAGCTTTCGACAGGGGAGGGCGGCTGAAGCTTTCTTT	CASSFRQGRAAEAFF
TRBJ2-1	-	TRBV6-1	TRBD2	TGTGCCAGCAGTGAAGGAGCTAGCGGATTCAATGAGCAGTTCTTC	CASSEGASGFNEQFF
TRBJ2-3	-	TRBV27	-	TGTGCCAGCATCACCCGGGGGAGCACAGATACGCAGTATTTT	CASITRGSTDTQYF
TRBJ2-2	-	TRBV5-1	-	TGCGCCAGCAGCGAGCGGGCGAACACCGGGGAGCTGTTTTTT	CASSERANTGELFF
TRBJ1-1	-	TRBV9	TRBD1	TGTGCCAGCAGCTTAAGGCCCGGGACAGGTGAAGCTTTCTTT	CASSLRPGTGEAFF
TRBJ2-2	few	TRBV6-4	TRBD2	TGTGCCAGCAGTAGCGGGGACACCGGGGAGCTGTTTTTT	CASSSGDTGELFF
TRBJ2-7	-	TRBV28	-	TGTGCCAGCAGTTTTTCAGCGGGTGGCTCAAATTTCTACGAGCAGTACTTC	CASSFSAGGSNFYEQYF
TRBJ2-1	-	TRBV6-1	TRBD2	TGTGCCAGCAGCCGACTAGCGGAGTCCTACAATGAGCAGTTCTTC	CASSRLAESYNEQFF
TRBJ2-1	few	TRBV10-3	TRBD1	TGTGCCATCAGTGAGTCGACCGGGACAGGGAGGGGTGAGCAGTTCTTC	CAISESTGTGRGEQFF
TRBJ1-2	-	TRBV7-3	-	TGTGCCAGCAGCTTAACGCCCGAGGGCTATGGCTACACCTTC	CASSLTPEGYGYTF
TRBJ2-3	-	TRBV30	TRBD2	TGTGCCTCATCGGGACTAGCGGGAAGCGTTAGCACAGATACGCAGTATTTT	CASSGLAGSVSTDTQYF
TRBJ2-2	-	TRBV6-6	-	TGTGCCAGCAGTTACTCGGGGGGAGAAACCGGGGAGCTGTTTTTT	CASSYSGGETGELFF
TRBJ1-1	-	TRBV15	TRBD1	TGTGCCACCAGCAGCGACAGGGAGGTCACTGAAGCTTTCTTT	CATSSDREVTEAFF
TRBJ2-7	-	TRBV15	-	TGTGCCACCAGCAGAGATAAAGGGGCCTACGAGCAGTACTTC	CATSRDKGAYEQYF
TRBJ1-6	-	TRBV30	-	TGTGCCTGGAGACAGAGTTCACCCCTCCACTTT	CAWRQSSPLHF
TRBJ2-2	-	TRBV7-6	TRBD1	TGTGCCAGCAGCTCCTTTATACTCTCAGGGGGCGCAGTGACCGGGGAGCTGTTTTTT	CASSSFILSGGAVTGELFF
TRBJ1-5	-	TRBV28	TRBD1	TGTGCCAGCAGACCAGACAGGGGGCCTCAGCCCCAGCATTTT	CASRPDRGPQPQHF
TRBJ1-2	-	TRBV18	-	TGTGCCAGCTCACCACTAAAACAGGGCTATGGCTACACCTTC	CASSPLKQGYGYTF
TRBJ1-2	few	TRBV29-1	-	TGCAGCGGGTGGGGCAATAACTATGGCTACCCCTTC	CSGWGNNYGYPF
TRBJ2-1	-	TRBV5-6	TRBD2	TGTGCCAGCAGCAGACTAGCGGGGGCCGCCTACAATGAGCAGTTCTTC	CASSRLAGAAYNEQFF
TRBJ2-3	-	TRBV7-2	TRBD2	TGTGCCAGCAGCCTTCTAGCGGGGGAGGCAGATACGCAGTATTTT	CASSLLAGEADTQYF
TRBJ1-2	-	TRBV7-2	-	TGTGCCAGCAGCTTAGCCGGTATTCAGGGAGGATATGGCTACACCTTC	CASSLAGIQGGYGYTF
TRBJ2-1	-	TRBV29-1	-	TGCAGCGCCCTTGCGGTACCCTCCTACAATGAGCAGTTCTTC	CSALAVPSYNEQFF
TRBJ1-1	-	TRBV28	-	TGTGCCAGCAGTTCCCCCCCAGGGGCGTATGAAGCTTTCTTT	CASSSPPGAYEAFF
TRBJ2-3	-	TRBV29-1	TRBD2	TGCAGCGTGCCATCTAGCGGGCACAGCACAGATACGCAGTATTTT	CSVPSSGHSTDTQYF
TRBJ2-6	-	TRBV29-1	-	TGCAGCGTCCACTCTGGGGCCAACGTCCTGACTTTC	CSVHSGANVLTF
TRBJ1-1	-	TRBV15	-	TGTGCCACACTTGGGGGCCTAGGGAACACTGAAGCTTTCTTT	CATLGGLGNTEAFF
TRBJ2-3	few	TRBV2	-	TGTGCCAGCAGTGAACTGCGGGCGGCAGATACGCAGTATTTT	CASSELRAADTQYF
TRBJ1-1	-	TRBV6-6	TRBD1	TGTGCCAGCAGGCAACGACAGGGAGTAGCTTTCTTT	CASRQRQGVAFF
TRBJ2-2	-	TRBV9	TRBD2	TGTGCCAGCAGCGGCCTAGCGGGAGTTAAACCCGGGGAGCTGTTTTTT	CASSGLAGVKPGELFF
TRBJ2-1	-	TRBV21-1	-	TGTGCCAGCAGCAAAATCGGGGCTAGCGGGAGGGACTCTCGGGACAATGAGCAGTTCTTC	CASSKIGASGRDSRDNEQFF
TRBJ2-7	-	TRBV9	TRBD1	TGTGCCAGCAGCCCCCGATCCACTGGGACAGTTGCGCAGTACTTC	CASSPRSTGTVAQYF
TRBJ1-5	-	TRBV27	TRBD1	TGTGCCAGCAGCCAGGACAGGGGCGGCAATCAGCCCCAGCATTTT	CASSQDRGGNQPQHF
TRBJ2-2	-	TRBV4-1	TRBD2	TGCGCCAGCAGCCCCAGAGCGGGGGGCAGAAACACCGGGGAGCTGTTTTTT	CASSPRAGGRNTGELFF
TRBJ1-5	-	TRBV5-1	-	TGCGCCAGCAGCTTGGGAGGGGGGGCGGGGCAGCCCCAGCATTTT	CASSLGGGAGQPQHF
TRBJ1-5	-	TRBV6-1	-	TGTGCCAGCAGTGAAGACAGGTCAGGCCAGCCCCAGCATTTT	CASSEDRSGQPQHF
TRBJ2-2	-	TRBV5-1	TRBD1	TGCGCCAGCAGAGATCGGACAGGGGAGGCCGGGGAGCTGTTTTTT	CASRDRTGEAGELFF
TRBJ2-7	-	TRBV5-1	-	TGCGCCAGCAGCCCGGGTGGGGCTGCAATGATCTATGAGCAGTACTTC	CASSPGGAAMIYEQYF